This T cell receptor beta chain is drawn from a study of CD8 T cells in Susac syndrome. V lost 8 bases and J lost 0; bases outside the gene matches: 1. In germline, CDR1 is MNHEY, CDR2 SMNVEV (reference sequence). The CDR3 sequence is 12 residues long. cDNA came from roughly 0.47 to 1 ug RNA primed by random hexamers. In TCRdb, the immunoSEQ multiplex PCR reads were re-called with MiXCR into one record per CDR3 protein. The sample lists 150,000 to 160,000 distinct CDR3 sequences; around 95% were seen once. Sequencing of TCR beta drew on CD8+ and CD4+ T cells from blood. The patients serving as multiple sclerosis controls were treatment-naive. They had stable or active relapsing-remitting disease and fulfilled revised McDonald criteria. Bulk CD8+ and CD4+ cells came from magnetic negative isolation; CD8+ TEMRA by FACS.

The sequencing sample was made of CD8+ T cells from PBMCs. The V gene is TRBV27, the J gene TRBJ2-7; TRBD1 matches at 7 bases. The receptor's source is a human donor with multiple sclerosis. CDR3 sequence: CASRQGSYEQYF. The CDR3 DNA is TGTGCCAGCCGACAGGGCTCCTACGAGCAGTACTTC.